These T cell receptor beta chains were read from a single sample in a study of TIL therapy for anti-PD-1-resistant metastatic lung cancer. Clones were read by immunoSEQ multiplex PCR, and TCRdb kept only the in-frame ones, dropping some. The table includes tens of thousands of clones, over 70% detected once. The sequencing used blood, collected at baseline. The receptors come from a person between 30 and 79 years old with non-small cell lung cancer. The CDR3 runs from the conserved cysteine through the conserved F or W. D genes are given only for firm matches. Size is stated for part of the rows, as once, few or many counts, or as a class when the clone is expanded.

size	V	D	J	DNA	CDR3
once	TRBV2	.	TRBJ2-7	TGTGCCAGCAGTCCACTACCGCTTGGCGAGCAGTACTTC	CASSPLPLGEQYF
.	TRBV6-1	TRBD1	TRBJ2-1	TGTGCCAGCAGTCGGACAGGGTATGGCGAGCAGTTCTTC	CASSRTGYGEQFF
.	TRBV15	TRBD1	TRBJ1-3	TGTGCCACCAGGACCACGACAGGGCAAGTCTCTGGAAACACCATATATTTT	CATRTTTGQVSGNTIYF
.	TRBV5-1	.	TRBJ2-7	TGCGCCAGCAGCTTGAGGGACCCCTACGAGCAGTACTTC	CASSLRDPYEQYF
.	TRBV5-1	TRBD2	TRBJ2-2	TGCGCCAGCAGCTCGGGACTAGCGCCGAACACCGGGGAGCTGTTTTTT	CASSSGLAPNTGELFF
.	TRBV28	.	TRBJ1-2	TGTGCCAGCAGTTCCGCGGGGGACTATGGCTACACCTTC	CASSSAGDYGYTF
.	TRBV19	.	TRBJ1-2	TGTGCCAGTAGTCCAGGACTCTATGGCTACACCTTC	CASSPGLYGYTF
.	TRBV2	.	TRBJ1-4	TGTGCCAGCAGGGGAGGCTCGGTGGTATCGGGAAAACTGTTTTTT	CASRGGSVVSGKLFF
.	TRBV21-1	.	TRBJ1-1	TGTGCCAGCCCAATCTATGGACAAAGCACAATCCTTCTGAACACTGAAGCTTTCTTT	CASPIYGQSTILLNTEAFF
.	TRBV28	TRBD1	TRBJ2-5	TGTGCCACCGGGGACAGGGGCAAGTACCAAGAGACCCAGTACTTC	CATGDRGKYQETQYF
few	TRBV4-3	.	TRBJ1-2	TGCGCCAGCAGCCAAGATGGGACATCCTATGGCTACACCTTC	CASSQDGTSYGYTF
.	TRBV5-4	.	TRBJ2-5	TGTGCCAGCAGCTTGGCCCTACAAGAGACCCAGTACTTC	CASSLALQETQYF
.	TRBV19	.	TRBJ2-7	TGTGCCAGTAGTATAGGCGCAGGCTACGAGCAGTACTTC	CASSIGAGYEQYF
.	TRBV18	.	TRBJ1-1	TGTGCCAGCTCACCAGGGCAGAGAAACACTGAAGCTTTCTTT	CASSPGQRNTEAFF
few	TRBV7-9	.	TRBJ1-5	TGTGCCAGCAGCTTAGGAGGGGATGTGTGGCAGCCCCAGCATTTT	CASSLGGDVWQPQHF
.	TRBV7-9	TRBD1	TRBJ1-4	TGTGCCAGCAGCTCCCGACAGGGTAATGAAAAACTGTTTTTT	CASSSRQGNEKLFF
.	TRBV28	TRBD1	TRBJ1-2	TGTGCCAGCACCTTTGCGAGACAGGGGGGCTACACCTTC	CASTFARQGGYTF
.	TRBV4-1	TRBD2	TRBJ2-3	TGCGCCAGCAGCCAAGATGGGCCTAGCGGAAGCACAGATACGCAGTATTTT	CASSQDGPSGSTDTQYF
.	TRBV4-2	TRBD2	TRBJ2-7	TGTGCCAGCAGCCAAGATTGGGGAGCTAGCGGCTACGAGCAGTACTTC	CASSQDWGASGYEQYF
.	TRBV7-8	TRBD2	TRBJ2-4	TGTGCCAGCAGCCCCTCTTTGCGGGAGGGGCGGCACATTCAGTACTTC	CASSPSLREGRHIQYF
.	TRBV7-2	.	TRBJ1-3	TGTGCCAGCAGGGGAGGGGGATATTCTGGAAACACCATATATTTT	CASRGGGYSGNTIYF
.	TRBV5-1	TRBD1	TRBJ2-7	TGCGCCAGCAGCTTCGGTACAGGGGGGTACGAGCAGTACTTC	CASSFGTGGYEQYF
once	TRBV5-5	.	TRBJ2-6	TGTGCCAGCAGCTTGACCGGGGCTGACCGCGTCTCTGGGGCCAACGTCCTGACTTTC	CASSLTGADRVSGANVLTF
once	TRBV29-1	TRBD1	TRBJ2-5	TGCAGCGTCGCTTTGACAGGGTATGCAGAGACCCAGTACTTC	CSVALTGYAETQYF
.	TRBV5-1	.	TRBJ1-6	TGCGCCAGCAGCCTAGACTCCAATTCACCCCTCCACTTT	CASSLDSNSPLHF
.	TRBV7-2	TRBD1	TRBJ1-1	TGTGCCAGCAGCTCAAGAGGACAGGGGTCTAGGAACACTGAAGCTTTCTTT	CASSSRGQGSRNTEAFF
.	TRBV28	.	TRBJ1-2	TGTGCCAGCACGGGGCAGTCGGGGGTGTATGGCTACACCTTC	CASTGQSGVYGYTF
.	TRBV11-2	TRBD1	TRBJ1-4	TGTGCCAGCAGCTTGGGAACAGGGGGCGTTGAAAAACTGTTTTTT	CASSLGTGGVEKLFF
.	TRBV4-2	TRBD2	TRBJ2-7	TGTGCCAGCAGCCAAGGGGGGGGACGTGACTACGAGCAGTACTTC	CASSQGGGRDYEQYF
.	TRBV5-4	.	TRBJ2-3	TGTGCCAGCAGCTTGTCTAGCGGCACAGATACGCAGTATTTT	CASSLSSGTDTQYF
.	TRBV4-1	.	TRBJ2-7	TGCGCCAGCAGCCAAGTGACATCTTCCTACGAGCAGTACTTC	CASSQVTSSYEQYF
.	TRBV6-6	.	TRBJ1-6	TGTGCCAGCAGTTACAAAGTAAATAATTCACCCCTCCACTTT	CASSYKVNNSPLHF